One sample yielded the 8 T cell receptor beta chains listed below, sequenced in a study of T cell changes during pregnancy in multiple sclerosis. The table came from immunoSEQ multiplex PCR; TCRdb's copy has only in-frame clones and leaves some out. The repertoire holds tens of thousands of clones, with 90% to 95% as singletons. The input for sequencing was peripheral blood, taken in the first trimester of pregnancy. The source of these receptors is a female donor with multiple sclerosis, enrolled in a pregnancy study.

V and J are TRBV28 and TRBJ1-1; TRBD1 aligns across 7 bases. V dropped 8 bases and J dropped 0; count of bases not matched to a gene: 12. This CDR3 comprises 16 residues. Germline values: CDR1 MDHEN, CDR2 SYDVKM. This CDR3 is CASPSTGAELNTEAFF. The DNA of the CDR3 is TGTGCCAGCCCCTCTACAGGGGCCGAGTTGAACACTGAAGCTTTCTTT.

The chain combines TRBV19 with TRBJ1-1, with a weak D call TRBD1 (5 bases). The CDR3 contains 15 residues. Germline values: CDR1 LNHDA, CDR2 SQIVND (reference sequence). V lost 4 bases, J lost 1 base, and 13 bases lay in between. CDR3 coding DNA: TGTGCCAGTAGTAACCTCATCGACAGGAACACTGAAGCTTTCTTT. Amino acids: CASSNLIDRNTEAFF.

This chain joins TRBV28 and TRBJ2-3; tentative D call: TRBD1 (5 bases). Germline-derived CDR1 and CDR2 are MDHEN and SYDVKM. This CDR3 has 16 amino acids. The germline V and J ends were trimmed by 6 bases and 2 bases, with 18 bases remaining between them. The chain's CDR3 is CASSESGLSLTDTQYF. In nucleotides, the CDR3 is TGTGCCAGCAGCGAGTCAGGGCTCAGTCTCACAGATACGCAGTATTTT.

CDR3 residues: CASVRGGLDTGELFF. The CDR3 DNA follows: TGTGCCAGCGTCCGGGGGGGCCTGGACACCGGGGAGCTGTTTTTT. V is TRBV5-5 and J is TRBJ2-2, with 8 bases fitting TRBD2. Trimming at V came to 7 bases and at J to 3 bases, leaving 8 bases not matched to a gene. Per germline, CDR1 SGHKS and CDR2 YYEKEE (reference sequence). The CDR3 runs 15 residues. Supplemented by reference TRBV5-5 and TRBJ2-2, the full variable domain reads DAGVTQSPTHLIKTRGQQVTLRCSPISGHKSVSWYQQVLGQGPQFIFQYYEKEERGRGNFPDRFSARQFPNYSSELNVNALLLGDSALYLCASVRGGLDTGELFFGEGSRLTVL.

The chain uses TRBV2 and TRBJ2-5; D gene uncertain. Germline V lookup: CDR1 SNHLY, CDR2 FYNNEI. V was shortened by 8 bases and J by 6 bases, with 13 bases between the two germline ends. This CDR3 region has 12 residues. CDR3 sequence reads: CASWRLEKTQYF. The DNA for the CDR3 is TGTGCCAGCTGGAGATTAGAAAAGACCCAGTACTTC.

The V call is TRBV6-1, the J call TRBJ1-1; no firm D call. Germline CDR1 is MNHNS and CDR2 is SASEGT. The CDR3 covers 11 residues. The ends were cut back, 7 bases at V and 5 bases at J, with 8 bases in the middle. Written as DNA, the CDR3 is TGTGCCAGCAATAGAGGGACTGAAGCTTTCTTT. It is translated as CASNRGTEAFF.

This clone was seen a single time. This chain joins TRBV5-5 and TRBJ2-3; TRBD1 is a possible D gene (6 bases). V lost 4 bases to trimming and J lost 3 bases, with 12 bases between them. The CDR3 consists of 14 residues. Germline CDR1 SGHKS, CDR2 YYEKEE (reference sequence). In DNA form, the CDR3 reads TGTGCCAGCAGCGCTGACAGGCTTACAGATACGCAGTATTTT. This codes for CASSADRLTDTQYF.

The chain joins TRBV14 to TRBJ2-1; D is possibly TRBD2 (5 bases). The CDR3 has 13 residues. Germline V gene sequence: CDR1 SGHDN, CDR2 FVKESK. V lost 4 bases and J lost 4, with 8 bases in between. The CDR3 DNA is TGTGCCAGCAGCCTCAAGCGGTACAATGAGCAGTTCTTC. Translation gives CASSLKRYNEQFF.